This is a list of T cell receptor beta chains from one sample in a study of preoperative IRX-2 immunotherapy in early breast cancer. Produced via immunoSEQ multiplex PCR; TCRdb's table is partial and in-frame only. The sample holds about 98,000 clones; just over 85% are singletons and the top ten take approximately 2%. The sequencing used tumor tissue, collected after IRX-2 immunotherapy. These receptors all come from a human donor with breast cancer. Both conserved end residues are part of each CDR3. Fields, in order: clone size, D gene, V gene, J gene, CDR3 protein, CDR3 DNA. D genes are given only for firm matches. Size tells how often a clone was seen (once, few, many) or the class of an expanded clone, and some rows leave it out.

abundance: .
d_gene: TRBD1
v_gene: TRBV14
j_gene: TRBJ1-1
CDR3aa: CASSLGTVTEAFF
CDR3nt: TGTGCCAGCAGCCTTGGGACAGTCACTGAAGCTTTCTTT

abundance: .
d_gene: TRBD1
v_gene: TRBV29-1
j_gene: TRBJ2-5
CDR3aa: CSAGTGVWETQYF
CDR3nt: TGCAGCGCCGGGACAGGGGTATGGGAGACCCAGTACTTC

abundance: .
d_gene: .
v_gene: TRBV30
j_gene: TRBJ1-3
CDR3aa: CAWSVQEGTAGNTIYF
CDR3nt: TGTGCCTGGAGTGTACAGGAGGGAACAGCTGGAAACACCATATATTTT

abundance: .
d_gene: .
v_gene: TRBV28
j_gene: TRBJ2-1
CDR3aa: CASSYFRETQFF
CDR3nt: TGTGCCAGCAGTTACTTCCGCGAGACCCAGTTCTTC

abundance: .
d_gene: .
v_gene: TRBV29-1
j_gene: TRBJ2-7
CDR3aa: CSALRRDGPYEQYF
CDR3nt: TGCAGCGCTTTACGACGGGACGGCCCCTACGAGCAGTACTTC

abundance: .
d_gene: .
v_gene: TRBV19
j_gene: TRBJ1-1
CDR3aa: CASSREAGASTEAFF
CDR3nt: TGTGCCAGTAGTAGGGAGGCAGGGGCGAGCACTGAAGCTTTCTTT

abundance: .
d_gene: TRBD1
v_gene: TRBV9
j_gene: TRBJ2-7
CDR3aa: CASRRGQGVYEQYF
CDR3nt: TGTGCCAGCAGACGGGGACAGGGGGTTTACGAGCAGTACTTC

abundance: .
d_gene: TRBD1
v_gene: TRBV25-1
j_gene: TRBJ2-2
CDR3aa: CASSEGQEKTGELFF
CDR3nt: TGTGCCAGCAGTGAGGGACAGGAGAAAACCGGGGAGCTGTTTTTT

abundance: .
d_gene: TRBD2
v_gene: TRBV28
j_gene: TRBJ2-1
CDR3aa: CASSTFSGRAHNEQFF
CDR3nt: TGTGCCAGCAGCACCTTCAGCGGGAGGGCGCACAATGAGCAGTTCTTC

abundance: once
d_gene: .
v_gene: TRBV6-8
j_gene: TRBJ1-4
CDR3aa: CASGAGREEKLFF
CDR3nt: TGTGCCAGCGGGGCAGGTCGCGAGGAAAAACTGTTTTTT

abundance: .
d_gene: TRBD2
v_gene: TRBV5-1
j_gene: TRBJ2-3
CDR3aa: CASSISGGSTDTQYF
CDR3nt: TGCGCCAGCAGCATTAGCGGGGGGAGCACAGATACGCAGTATTTT

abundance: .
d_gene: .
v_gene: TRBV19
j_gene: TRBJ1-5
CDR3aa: CASSPSGHQNQPQHF
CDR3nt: TGTGCCAGTAGCCCCTCGGGACACCAAAATCAGCCCCAGCATTTT

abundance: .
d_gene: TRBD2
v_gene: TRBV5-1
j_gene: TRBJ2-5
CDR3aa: CASSPSGGAQKETQYF
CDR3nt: TGCGCCAGCAGCCCCAGCGGGGGGGCTCAAAAAGAGACCCAGTACTTC

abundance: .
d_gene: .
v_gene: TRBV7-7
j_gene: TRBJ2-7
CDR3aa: CASSQGTGSYEQYF
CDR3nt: TGTGCCAGCAGCCAAGGGACCGGATCCTACGAGCAGTACTTC

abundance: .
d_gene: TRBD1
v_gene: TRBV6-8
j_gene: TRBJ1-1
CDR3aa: CASSPRGLNTEAFF
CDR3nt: TGTGCCAGCAGTCCCAGGGGGCTGAACACTGAAGCTTTCTTT

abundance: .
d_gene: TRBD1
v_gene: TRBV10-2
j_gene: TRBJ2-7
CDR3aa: CASNDREREQYF
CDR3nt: TGCGCCAGCAACGACAGGGAACGCGAGCAGTACTTC

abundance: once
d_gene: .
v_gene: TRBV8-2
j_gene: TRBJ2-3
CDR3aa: CASSSSQGDTQYF
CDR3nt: TGTGCCAGCAGTTCCTCCCAAGGAGATACGCAGTATTTT

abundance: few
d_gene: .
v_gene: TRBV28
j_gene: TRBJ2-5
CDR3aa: CASTTGGGFGRRETQYF
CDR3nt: TGTGCCAGCACCACAGGCGGCGGGTTCGGGCGTCGGGAGACCCAGTACTTC

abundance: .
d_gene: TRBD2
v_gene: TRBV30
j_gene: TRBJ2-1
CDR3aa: CAWSVFLAGGNNEQFF
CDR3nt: TGTGCCTGGAGTGTGTTTCTGGCGGGGGGGAACAATGAGCAGTTCTTC

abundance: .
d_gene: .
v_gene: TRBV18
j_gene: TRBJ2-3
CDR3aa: CASSPRTASTDTQYF
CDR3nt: TGTGCCAGCTCACCAAGGACAGCTAGCACAGATACGCAGTATTTT

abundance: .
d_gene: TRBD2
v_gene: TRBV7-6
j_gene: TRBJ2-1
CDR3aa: CASSPTSGISNEQFF
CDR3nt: TGTGCCAGCAGCCCAACTAGCGGGATAAGCAATGAGCAGTTCTTC

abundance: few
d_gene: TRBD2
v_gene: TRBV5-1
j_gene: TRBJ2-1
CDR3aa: CASSFGLDRANEQFF
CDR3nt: TGCGCCAGCAGCTTTGGACTAGATCGTGCCAATGAGCAGTTCTTC

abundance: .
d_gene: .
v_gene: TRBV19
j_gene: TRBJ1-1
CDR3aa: CASSLGLNTEAFF
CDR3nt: TGTGCCAGTAGCCTCGGACTGAACACTGAAGCTTTCTTT

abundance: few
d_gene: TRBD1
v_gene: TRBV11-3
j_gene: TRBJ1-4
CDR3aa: CASSQPDRVGEKLFF
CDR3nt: TGTGCCAGCAGCCAACCCGACAGGGTGGGGGAAAAACTGTTTTTT

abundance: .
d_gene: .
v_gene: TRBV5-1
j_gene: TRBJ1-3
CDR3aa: CASSLGGIGNTIYF
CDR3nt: TGCGCCAGCAGCCTGGGGGGAATTGGAAACACCATATATTTT

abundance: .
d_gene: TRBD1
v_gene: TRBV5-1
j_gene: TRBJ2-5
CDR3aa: CASSSAGGQETQYF
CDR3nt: TGCGCCAGCAGCTCTGCAGGGGGCCAAGAGACCCAGTACTTC

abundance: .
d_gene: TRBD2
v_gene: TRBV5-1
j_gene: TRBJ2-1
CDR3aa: CASSLALAGNPEQFF
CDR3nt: TGCGCCAGCAGCTTGGCCCTAGCGGGAAATCCTGAGCAGTTCTTC

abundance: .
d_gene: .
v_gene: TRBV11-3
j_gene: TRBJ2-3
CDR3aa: CASSLDVGAGRTQYF
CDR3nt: TGTGCCAGCAGCTTAGATGTCGGGGCCGGCCGTACGCAGTATTTT

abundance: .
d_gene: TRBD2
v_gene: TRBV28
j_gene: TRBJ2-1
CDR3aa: CASSFMTSGYEQFF
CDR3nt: TGTGCCAGCAGTTTTATGACTAGCGGTTATGAGCAGTTCTTC

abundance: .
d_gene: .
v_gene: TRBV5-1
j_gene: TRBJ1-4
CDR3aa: CASSLVPIRATNEKLFF
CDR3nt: TGCGCCAGCAGCTTGGTACCGATCCGGGCAACTAATGAAAAACTGTTTTTT

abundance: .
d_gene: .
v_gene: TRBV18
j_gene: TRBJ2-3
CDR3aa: CASSPEAGTDTQYF
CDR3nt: TGTGCCAGCTCACCGGAGGCGGGCACAGATACGCAGTATTTT

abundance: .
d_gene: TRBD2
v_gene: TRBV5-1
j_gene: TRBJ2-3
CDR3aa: CASSPGTIRDTQYF
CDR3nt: TGCGCCAGCAGCCCGGGGACTATACGAGATACGCAGTATTTT

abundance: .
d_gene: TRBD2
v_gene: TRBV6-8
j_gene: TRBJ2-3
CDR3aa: CASSYSGTSGGDTQYF
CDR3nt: TGTGCCAGCAGTTACTCCGGGACTAGCGGGGGAGATACGCAGTATTTT

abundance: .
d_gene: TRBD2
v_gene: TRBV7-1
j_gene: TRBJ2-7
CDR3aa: CASSLAGWAHEQYF
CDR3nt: TGTGCCAGCAGCTTAGCGGGCTGGGCCCACGAGCAGTACTTC

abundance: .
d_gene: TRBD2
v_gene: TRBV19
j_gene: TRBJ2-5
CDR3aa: CASSIRPSGETQYF
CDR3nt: TGTGCCAGTAGTATTCGGCCTAGCGGGGAGACCCAGTACTTC

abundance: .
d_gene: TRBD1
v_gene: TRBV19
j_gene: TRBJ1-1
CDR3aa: CASSIVNPGTVEAFF
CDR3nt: TGTGCCAGTAGTATAGTTAATCCCGGGACAGTTGAAGCTTTCTTT

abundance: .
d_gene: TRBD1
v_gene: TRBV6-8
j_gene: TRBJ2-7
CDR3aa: CASSYRQGAPDEQYF
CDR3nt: TGTGCCAGCAGTTATAGACAGGGGGCGCCGGACGAGCAGTACTTC

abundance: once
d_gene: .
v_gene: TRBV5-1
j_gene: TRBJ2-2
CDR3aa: CASSWQGGTGELFF
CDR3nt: TGCGCCAGCAGCTGGCAGGGAGGTACCGGGGAGCTGTTTTTT

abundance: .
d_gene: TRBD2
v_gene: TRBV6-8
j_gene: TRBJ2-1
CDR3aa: CAISPNLAAQFF
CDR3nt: TGTGCCATCAGCCCTAATCTAGCGGCGCAGTTCTTC

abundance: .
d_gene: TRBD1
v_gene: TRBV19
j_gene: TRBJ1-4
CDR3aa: CASSWDRDNEKLFF
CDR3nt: TGTGCCAGTAGTTGGGACAGGGATAATGAAAAACTGTTTTTT

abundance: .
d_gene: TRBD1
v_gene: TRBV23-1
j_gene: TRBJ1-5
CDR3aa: CASSPQGQGNQPQHF
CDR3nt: TGCGCCAGCAGCCCGCAAGGACAGGGCAATCAGCCCCAGCATTTT

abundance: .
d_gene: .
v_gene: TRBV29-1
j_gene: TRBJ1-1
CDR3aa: CSVDRGINTEAFF
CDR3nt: TGCAGCGTTGATCGGGGGATAAACACTGAAGCTTTCTTT

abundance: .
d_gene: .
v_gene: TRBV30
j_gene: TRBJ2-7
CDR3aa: CASEGGYEQYF
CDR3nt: TGTGCCTCAGAGGGGGGCTACGAGCAGTACTTC

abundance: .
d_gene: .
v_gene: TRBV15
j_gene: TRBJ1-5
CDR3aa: CATNLLGTLNQPQHF
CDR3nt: TGTGCCACCAACCTTCTGGGGACTTTAAATCAGCCCCAGCATTTT

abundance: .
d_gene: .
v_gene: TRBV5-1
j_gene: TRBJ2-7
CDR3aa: CASSLTFGAIGYEQYF
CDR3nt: TGCGCCAGCAGCTTGACGTTTGGGGCCATAGGGTACGAGCAGTACTTC

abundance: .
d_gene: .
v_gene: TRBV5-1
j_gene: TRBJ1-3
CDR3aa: CASSLGSGQGNTIYF
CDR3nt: TGCGCCAGCAGCTTGGGGTCGGGGCAGGGAAACACCATATATTTT

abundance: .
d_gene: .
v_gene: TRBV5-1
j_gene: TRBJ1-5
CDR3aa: CASSLRGPNQPQHF
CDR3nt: TGCGCCAGCAGCCTCAGGGGACCCAATCAGCCCCAGCATTTT

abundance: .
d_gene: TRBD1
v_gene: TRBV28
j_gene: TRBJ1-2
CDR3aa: CASSLPGQGNYGYTF
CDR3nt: TGTGCCAGCAGTTTACCCGGACAGGGTAACTATGGCTACACCTTC

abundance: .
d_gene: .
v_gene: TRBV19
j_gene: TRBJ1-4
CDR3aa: CASSPDREKLFF
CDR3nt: TGTGCCAGTAGTCCCGACAGGGAAAAACTGTTTTTT